This TCR beta chain was identified during a study of blood T cell repertoires in COVID-19. Study overall: PBMCs, B-cell-depleted T cells, or T cells were the source of the cDNA or gDNA that made up the material.

The germline V gene has CDR1 MDHEN and CDR2 SYDVKM. Deletions cut 2 bases from V and 8 bases from J, with 10 bases between. This CDR3 is built from 14 residues. Clones were read by immunoSEQ multiplex PCR, and TCRdb kept only the in-frame ones, dropping some. The table includes about 280,000 clones, around 90% detected once. The chain links TRBV28 to TRBJ1-6, with D possibly TRBD1 on 6 matching bases. The TCR was taken from a woman aged 18-29 years with acute COVID-19. The sample comprised PBMCs or T cells enriched from blood (not recorded which). In DNA form, the CDR3 reads TGTGCCAGCAGTTTAGATACAGGGCATTCACCCCTCCACTTT. Its protein product is CASSLDTGHSPLHF.